This T cell receptor (beta chain) was sequenced for a study of response to subunit inactivated influenza vaccine (dated by TCRdb to the late 2010s). Notes on the research overall: To follow how T cells responded to a trivalent subunit inactivated influenza vaccine, the researchers relied on deep quantitative profiling of the T cell receptor repertoire. Broad study findings and their caveats: The authors suggested that each seasonal influenza vaccination may recruit only a limited number of new T cells.

This clonotype was detected only a few times. The specificity of this receptor is unknown. Base qualities are not provided; no much larger clone lies one nucleotide away. The protocol used for the library was RT-PCR. Instrument used: Illumina HiSeq 2500. TCRdb cleaned the public reads at Q25 with fastp, built clones with MiXCR and kept in-frame beta chains. For every CDR3 protein sequence, its rows merge into one entry that carries the most common genes and DNA. The sample profile shows approximately 520,000 distinct CDR3 sequences; 16% of them were found once. The ten biggest clones cover roughly 3.1% of the sample. Between the V and J ends, shortened by 2 bases and 0 bases respectively, the junction contains 8 bases. Based on the germline V gene, the CDR1 and CDR2 sequences are SQVTM and ANQGSEA. Counted from cysteine to phenylalanine, this CDR3 has 14 amino acids. The DNA shown is the 42-base CDR3, in frame from base 1.

The material was CD4+ T cells sorted from PBMCs, obtained 23 to 25 months after vaccination. This TCR derives from a man aged 45 to 75 who received an inactivated influenza vaccine. Donor details come from another sample of the same person, matched by shared clones. The V and J genes are TRBV29-1 and TRBJ2-1; the D gene identity is not certain. The CDR3: CSVERLSSYNEQFF. DNA sequence: TGCAGCGTTGAAAGATTAAGCTCCTACAATGAGCAGTTCTTC.